This TCR beta chain was sequenced in a study of regulatory T cells in long-lasting Graves disease. The study, taken as a whole, reports: What was studied was peripheral blood only, and not thyroid tissue.

Specified time point: newly diagnosed GD, antithyroid drugs for less than 3 months. RNA isolated from PBMCs was used to make the TCR library. This clonotype appeared many times. Its antigen is as yet unknown. In building TCR beta libraries, iRepertoire HTBI primers were used together with Arm-PCR of CDR3 regions. One entry per CDR3 protein, called by TCRdb with MiXCR from the multiplex PCR reads. Of some 330,000 distinct CDR3 sequences listed, about an eighth were seen once; the top ten hold over 15%. CDR1 is SEHNR and CDR2 is FQNEAQ in the germline V gene (reference sequence). CDR3 size: 20 residues. Unmatched junction bases numbered 20, after V lost 5 bases and J lost 1 base. The sample was also linked to a second study, of T cells in Graves' hyperthyroidism and ophthalmopathy. Turning to that study: A set of HTBI primers served as the primers for a first-round RT-PCR of the TCR CDR3. Most clonotypes expanded in thyroid above 0.001 were likewise present in blood.

V and J are TRBV7-9 and TRBJ1-1, with 9 bases that match TRBD1. This TCR came from a woman aged 18 to 35 with Graves disease. Sequences were derived from peripheral blood mononuclear cells (PBMCs), sampled at new diagnosis, from a patient treated with antithyroid drugs. The CDR3: CASSAGQGFGIVEENTEAFF. The CDR3 DNA reads as TGTGCCAGCAGCGCCGGACAGGGGTTTGGAATTGTGGAGGAGAACACTGAAGCTTTCTTT.